A single T cell receptor beta chain is shown here with its context. Antigen unknown. The data are from a study of monozygotic twins with inflammatory bowel disease. General study results and limits: Clonotypes shared with others were fewer in IBD patients than in healthy twins, especially with disease activity. No detectable difference in repertoire similarity separated concordant from discordant twins, possibly as a result of limited power.

The V gene's germline CDR1 is SGHTA and CDR2 FQGNSA. This CDR3 has 15 amino acids. Each of TCRalpha and TCRbeta cDNA went through two nested PCRs, lasting approximately 17 and 9 cycles. No DNA is given; TCRdb re-called the 5' RACE reads and lists each CDR3 protein once. The sample data list more than 300,000 distinct CDR3 sequences. The chain is built from TRBV7-2 and TRBJ1-4; the D gene TCRdb calls, TRBD1, cannot be checked with no DNA. The sequence was obtained from a human donor with ulcerative colitis or Crohn's disease, or a healthy co-twin of an affected twin (not recorded which). Specimen: blood. The CDR3 spells CASSLTPQGREKLFF. Full variable domain (missing parts from reference TRBV7-2 and TRBJ1-4): GAGVSQSPSNKVTEKGKDVELRCDPISGHTALYWYRQSLGQGLEFLIYFQGNSAPDKSGLPSDRFSAERTGGSVSTLTIQRTQQEDSAVYLCASSLTPQGREKLFFGSGTQLSVL.